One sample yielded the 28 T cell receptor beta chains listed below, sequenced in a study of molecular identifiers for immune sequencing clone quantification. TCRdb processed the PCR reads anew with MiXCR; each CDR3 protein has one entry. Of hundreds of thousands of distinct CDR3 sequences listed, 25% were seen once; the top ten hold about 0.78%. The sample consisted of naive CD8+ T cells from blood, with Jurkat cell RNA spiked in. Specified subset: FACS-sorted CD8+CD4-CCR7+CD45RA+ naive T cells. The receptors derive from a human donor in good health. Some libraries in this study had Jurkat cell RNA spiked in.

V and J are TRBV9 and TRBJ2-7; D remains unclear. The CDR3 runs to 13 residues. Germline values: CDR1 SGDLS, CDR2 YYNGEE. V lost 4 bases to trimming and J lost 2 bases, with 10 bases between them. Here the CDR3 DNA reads TGTGCCAGCAGCAGTCCAGAGACCTACGAGCAGTACTTC. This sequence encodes CASSSPETYEQYF.

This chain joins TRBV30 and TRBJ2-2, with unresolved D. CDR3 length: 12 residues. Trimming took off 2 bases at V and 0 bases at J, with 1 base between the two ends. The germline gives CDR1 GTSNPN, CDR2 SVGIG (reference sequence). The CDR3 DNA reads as TGTGCCTGGAGTCCGAACACCGGGGAGCTGTTTTTT. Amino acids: CAWSPNTGELFF. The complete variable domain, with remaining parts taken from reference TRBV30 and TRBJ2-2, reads SQTIHQWPATLVQPVGSPLSLECTVEGTSNPNLYWYRQAAGRGLQLLFYSVGIGQISSEVPQNLSASRPQDRQFILSSKKLLLSDSGFYLCAWSPNTGELFFGEGSRLTVL.

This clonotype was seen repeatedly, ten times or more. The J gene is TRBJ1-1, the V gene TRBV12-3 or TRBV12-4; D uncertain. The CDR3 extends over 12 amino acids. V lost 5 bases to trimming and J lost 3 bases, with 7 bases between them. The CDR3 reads CASSGGYTEAFF. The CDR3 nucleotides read TGTGCCAGCAGTGGCGGGTACACTGAAGCTTTCTTT.

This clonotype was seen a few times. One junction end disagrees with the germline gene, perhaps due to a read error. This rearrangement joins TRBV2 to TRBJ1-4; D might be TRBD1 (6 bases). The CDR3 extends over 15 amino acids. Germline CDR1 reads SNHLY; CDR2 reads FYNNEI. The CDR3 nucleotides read TGTGCCAGCAGCGAAGGGCGGGGGCAGTTTGAAAAACTGTTTTTT. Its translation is CASSEGRGQFEKLFF.

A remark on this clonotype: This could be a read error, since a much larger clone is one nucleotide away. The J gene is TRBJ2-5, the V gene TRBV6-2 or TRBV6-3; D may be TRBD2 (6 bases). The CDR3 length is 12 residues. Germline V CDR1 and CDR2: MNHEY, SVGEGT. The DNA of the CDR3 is TGTGCCAGCAGTTACTCCCGGGGGACCGAGTACTTC. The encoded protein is CASSYSRGTEYF.

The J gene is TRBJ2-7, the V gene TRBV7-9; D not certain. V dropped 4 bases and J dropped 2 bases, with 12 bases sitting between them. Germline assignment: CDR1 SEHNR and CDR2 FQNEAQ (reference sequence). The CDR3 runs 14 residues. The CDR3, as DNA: TGTGCCAGCAGCTCCGGGTTAGGGCCCTACGAGCAGTACTTC. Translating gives CASSSGLGPYEQYF. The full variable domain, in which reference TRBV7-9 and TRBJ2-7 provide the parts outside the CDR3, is DTGVSQNPRHKITKRGQNVTFRCDPISEHNRLYWYRQTLGQGPEFLTYFQNEAQLEKSRLLSDRFSAERPKGSFSTLEIQRTEQGDSAMYLCASSSGLGPYEQYFGPGTRLTVT.

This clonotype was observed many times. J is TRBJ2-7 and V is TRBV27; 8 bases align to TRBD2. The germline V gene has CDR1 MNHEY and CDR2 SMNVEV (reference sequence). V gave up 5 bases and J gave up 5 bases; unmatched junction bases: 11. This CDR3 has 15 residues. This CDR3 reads CASSPLLAGPHEQYF. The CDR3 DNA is TGTGCCAGCAGTCCTCTTCTAGCGGGCCCACACGAGCAGTACTTC.

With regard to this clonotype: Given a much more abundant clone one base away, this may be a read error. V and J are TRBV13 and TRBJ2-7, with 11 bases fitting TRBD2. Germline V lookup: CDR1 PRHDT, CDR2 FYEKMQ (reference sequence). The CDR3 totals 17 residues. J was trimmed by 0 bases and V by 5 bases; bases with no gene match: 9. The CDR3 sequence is CASSQLAGDLSSYEQYF. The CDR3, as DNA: TGTGCCAGCAGCCAACTAGCGGGGGACCTGAGCTCCTACGAGCAGTACTTC. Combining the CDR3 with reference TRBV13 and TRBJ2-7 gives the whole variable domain AAGVIQSPRHLIKEKRETATLKCYPIPRHDTVYWYQQGPGQDPQFLISFYEKMQSDKGSIPDRFSAQQFSDYHSELNMSSLELGDSALYFCASSQLAGDLSSYEQYFGPGTRLTVT.

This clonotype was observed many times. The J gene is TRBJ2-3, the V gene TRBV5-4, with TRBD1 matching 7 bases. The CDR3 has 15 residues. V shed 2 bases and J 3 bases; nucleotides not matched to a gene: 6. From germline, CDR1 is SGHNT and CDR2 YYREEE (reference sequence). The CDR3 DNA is TGTGCCAGCAGCTTAGGGGGCGAGGGAACAGATACGCAGTATTTT. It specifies CASSLGGEGTDTQYF.

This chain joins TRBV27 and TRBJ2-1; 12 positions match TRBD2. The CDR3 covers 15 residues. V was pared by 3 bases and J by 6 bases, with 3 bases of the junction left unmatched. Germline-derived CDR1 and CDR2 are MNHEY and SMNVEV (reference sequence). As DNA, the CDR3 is TGTGCCAGCAGTTTCGCTAGCGGGAGGGCCAATGAGCAGTTCTTC. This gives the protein CASSFASGRANEQFF.

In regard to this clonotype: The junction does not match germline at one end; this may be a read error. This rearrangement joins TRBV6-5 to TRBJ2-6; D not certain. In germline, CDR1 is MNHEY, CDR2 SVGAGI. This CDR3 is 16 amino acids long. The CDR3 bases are TGTGCCGGCAGTTACGAGACGCACTATGGGGCCAACGTCCTGACTTTC. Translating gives CAGSYETHYGANVLTF.

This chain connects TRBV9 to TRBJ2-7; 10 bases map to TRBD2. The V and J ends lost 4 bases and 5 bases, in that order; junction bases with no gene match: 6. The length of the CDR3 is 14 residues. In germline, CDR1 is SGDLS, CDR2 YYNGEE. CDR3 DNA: TGTGCCAGCAGCCCCAGCGGGAGGGAAGACGAGCAGTACTTC. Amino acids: CASSPSGREDEQYF.

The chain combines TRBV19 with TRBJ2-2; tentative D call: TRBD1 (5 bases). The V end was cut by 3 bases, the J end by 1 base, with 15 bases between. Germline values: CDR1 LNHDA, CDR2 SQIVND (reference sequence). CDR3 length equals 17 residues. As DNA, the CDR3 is TGTGCCAGTAGTATTGTTGGGGCCACATGGAACACCGGGGAGCTGTTTTTT. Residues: CASSIVGATWNTGELFF.

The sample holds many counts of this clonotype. The CDR3 DNA is TGTGCCAGCAGCCCGAGGGGGGATATGACCTACGAGCAGTACTTC. Encoded protein: CASSPRGDMTYEQYF. This chain links TRBV7-9 with TRBJ2-7; possibly TRBD1 or TRBD2 for D (6 bases each). V gave up 5 bases and J gave up 2 bases, with 16 bases separating them. The CDR3 is 15 amino acids. The V gene's germline CDR1 is SEHNR and CDR2 FQNEAQ (reference sequence).

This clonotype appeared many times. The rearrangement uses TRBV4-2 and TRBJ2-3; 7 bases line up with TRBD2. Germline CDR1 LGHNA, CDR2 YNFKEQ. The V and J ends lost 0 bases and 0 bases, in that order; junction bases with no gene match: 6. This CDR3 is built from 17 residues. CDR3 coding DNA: TGTGCCAGCAGCCAAGATGGGCTAGCGGTGAGCACAGATACGCAGTATTTT. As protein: CASSQDGLAVSTDTQYF.

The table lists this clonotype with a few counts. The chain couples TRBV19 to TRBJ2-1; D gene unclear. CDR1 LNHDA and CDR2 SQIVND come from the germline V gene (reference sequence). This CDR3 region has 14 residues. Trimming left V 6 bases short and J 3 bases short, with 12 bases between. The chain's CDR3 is CASSPRALYNEQFF. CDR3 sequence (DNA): TGTGCCAGTAGCCCAAGGGCTCTCTACAATGAGCAGTTCTTC.

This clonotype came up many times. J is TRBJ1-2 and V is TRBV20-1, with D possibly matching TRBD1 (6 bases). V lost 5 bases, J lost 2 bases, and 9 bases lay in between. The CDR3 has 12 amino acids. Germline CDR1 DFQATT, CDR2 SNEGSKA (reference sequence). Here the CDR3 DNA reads TGCAGTGCTTGGGACACCAACTATGGCTACACCTTC. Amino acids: CSAWDTNYGYTF.

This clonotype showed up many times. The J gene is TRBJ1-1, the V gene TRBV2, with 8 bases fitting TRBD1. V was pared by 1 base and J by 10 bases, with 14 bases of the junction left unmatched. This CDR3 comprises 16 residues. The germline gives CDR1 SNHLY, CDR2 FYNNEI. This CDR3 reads CASSEGTGQFKLGAFF. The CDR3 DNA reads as TGTGCCAGCAGTGAAGGGACAGGGCAGTTTAAACTTGGAGCTTTCTTT. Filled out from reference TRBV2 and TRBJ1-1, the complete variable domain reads EPEVTQTPSHQVTQMGQEVILRCVPISNHLYFYWYRQILGQKVEFLVSFYNNEISEKSEIFDDQFSVERPDGSNFTLKIRSTKLEDSAMYFCASSEGTGQFKLGAFFGQGTRLTVV.

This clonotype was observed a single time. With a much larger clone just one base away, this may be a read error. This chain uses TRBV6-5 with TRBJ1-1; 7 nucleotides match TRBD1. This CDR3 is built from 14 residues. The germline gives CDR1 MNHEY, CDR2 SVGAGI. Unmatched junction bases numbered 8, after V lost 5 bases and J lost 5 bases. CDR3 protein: CASSAGTEGTEAFF. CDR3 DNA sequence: TGTGCCAGCAGTGCCGGGACAGAGGGGACTGAAGCTTTCTTT.

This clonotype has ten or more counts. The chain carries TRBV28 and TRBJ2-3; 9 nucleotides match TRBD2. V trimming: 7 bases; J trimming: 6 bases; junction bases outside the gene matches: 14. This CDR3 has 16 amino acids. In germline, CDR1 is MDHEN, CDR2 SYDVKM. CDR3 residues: CASTPPVAGARDTQYF. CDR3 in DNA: TGTGCCAGCACCCCCCCCGTAGCGGGAGCGAGGGATACGCAGTATTTT.

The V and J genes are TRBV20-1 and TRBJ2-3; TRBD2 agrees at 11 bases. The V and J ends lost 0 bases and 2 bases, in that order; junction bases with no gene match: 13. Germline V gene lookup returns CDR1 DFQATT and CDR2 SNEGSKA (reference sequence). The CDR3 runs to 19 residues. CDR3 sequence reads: CSARDLELAGVTYTDTQYF. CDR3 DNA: TGCAGTGCTAGAGATCTAGAACTAGCGGGAGTTACATACACAGATACGCAGTATTTT.

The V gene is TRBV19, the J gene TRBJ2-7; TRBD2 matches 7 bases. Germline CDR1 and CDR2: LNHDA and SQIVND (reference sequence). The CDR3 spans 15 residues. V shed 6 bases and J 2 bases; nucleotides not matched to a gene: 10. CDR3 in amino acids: CASSAGASGTYEQYF. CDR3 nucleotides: TGTGCCAGTAGCGCCGGGGCTAGCGGAACCTACGAGCAGTACTTC.

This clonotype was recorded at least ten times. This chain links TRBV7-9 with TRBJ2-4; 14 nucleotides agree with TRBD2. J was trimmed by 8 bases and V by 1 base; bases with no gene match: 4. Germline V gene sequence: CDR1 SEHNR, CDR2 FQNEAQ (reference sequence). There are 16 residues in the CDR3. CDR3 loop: CASSLVSGLAGDIQYF. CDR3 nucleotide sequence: TGTGCCAGCAGCTTAGTTTCGGGACTAGCGGGAGACATTCAGTACTTC.

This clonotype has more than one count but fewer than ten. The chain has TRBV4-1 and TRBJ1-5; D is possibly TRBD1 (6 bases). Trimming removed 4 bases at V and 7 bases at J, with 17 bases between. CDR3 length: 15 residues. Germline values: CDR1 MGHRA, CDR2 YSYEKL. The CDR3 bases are TGCGCCAGCAGCCTAGAGGACAGACGGGAACAGCCCCAGCATTTT. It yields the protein CASSLEDRREQPQHF.

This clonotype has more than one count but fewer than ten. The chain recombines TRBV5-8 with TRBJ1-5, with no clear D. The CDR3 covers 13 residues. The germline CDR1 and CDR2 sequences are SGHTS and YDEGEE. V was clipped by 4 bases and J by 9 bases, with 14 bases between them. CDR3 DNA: TGTGCCAGCAGCAACAGCGAGTTTCGGCCCCAGCATTTT. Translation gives CASSNSEFRPQHF.

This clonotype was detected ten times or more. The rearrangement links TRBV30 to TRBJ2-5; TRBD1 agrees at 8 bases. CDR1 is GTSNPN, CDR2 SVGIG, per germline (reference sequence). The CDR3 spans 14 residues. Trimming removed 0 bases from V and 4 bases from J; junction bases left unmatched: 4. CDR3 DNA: TGTGCCTGGAGTGTACAGGGGGGAGTAGAGACCCAGTACTTC. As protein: CAWSVQGGVETQYF. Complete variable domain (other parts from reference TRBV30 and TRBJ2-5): SQTIHQWPATLVQPVGSPLSLECTVEGTSNPNLYWYRQAAGRGLQLLFYSVGIGQISSEVPQNLSASRPQDRQFILSSKKLLLSDSGFYLCAWSVQGGVETQYFGPGTRLLVL.

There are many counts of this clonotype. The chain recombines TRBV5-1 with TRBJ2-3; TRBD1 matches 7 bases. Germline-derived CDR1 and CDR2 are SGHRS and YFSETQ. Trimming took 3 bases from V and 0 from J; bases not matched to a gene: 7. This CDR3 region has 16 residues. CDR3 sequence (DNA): TGCGCCAGCAGCTGGGCCGGGACAGAGAGCACAGATACGCAGTATTTT. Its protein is CASSWAGTESTDTQYF.

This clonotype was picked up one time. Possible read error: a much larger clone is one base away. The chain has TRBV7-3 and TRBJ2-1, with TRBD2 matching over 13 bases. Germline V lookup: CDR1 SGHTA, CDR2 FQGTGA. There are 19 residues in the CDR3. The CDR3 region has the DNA TGTGCCAGCAGCTTAAGTAGGACTAGCGGGAGTGGCTCCTGCAATGAGCAGTTCTTC. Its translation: CASSLSRTSGSGSCNEQFF.